This record covers a single T cell receptor beta chain. The target antigen is unknown. This specimen belongs to a study of shared clonotypes between healthy human individuals. Study observations and caveats: Generation probabilities of non-shared clonotypes were lower (relative to those shared by all four donors).

Some 30,000 T cell genomes, or around 200 ng DNA, went into the sorted-subset replicate PCRs. Data came from immunoSEQ multiplex PCR; TCRdb stores just in-frame clones and leaves some out. The data show approximately 320,000 clones, with 80% to 90% seen just once and around 15% held by the top ten. The CDR3 contains 13 residues. V lost 3 bases and J lost 4, with 7 bases in between. CDR1 is MNHEY and CDR2 is SMNVEV in the germline V gene (reference sequence). This sequence originates from a man aged 18-30 years in good health. The sequencing sample was made of memory CD8+ T cells sorted from blood. Subset defined: CD45RO+ cells pooled with CCR7-negative TemRA cells. J is TRBJ2-1 and V is TRBV27, with D possibly TRBD2 on 5 matching bases. The CDR3 loop reads CASSFGGYNEQFF. CDR3 in DNA: TGTGCCAGCAGTTTTGGAGGTTACAATGAGCAGTTCTTC.